The entry below describes one T cell receptor (beta chain). Clones were read by immunoSEQ multiplex PCR, and TCRdb kept only the in-frame ones, dropping some. The data hold hundreds of thousands of clones, with just under 95% observed a single time. CDR1 MDHEN and CDR2 SYDVKM come from the germline V gene. This CDR3 region has 13 residues. Germline trimming cut 6 bases from V and 11 bases from J; bases unmatched to any gene: 10. This entry belongs to a study of shared T cell receptors in the human thymus. Material for sequencing was thymocytes. The genes are TRBV28 and TRBJ2-7, with 10 bases lining up with TRBD2. This TCR was recovered from a human donor. The CDR3 coding sequence is TGTGCCAGCAGCCAATCTAGCGGGAGTATGAAGTACTTC. Protein product: CASSQSSGSMKYF.